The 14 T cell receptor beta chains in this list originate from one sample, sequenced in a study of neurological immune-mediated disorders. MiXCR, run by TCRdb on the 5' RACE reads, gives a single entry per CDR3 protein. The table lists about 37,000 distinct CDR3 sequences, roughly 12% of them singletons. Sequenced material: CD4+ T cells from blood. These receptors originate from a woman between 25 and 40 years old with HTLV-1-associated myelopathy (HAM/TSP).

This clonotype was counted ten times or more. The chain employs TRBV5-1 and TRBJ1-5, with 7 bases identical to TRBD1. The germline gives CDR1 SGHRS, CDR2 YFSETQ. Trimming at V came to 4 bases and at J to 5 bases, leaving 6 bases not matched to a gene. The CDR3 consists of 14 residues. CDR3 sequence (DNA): TGCGCCAGCAGCACTGGAGACAGGGATCAGCCCCAGCATTTT. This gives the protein CASSTGDRDQPQHF.

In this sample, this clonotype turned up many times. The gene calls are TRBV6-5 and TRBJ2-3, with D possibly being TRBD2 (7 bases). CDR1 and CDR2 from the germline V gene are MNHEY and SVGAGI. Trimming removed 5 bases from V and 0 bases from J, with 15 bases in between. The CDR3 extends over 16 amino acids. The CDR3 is CASSHIRGASTDTQYF. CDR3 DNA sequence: TGTGCCAGCAGTCATATTCGGGGGGCGAGCACAGATACGCAGTATTTT.

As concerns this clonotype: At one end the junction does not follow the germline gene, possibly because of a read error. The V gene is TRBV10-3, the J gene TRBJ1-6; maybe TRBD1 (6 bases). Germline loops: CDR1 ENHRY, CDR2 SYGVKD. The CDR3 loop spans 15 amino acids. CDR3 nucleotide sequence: TGTGCCATAAGTGTCGGGGCAGGGGATAATTCACCCCTCCACTTT. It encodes CAISVGAGDNSPLHF.

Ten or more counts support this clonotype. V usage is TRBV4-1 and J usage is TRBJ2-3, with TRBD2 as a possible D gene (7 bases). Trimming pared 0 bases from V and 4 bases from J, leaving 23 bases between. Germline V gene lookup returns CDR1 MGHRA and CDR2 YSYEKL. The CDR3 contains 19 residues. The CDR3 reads CASSQDRGGGRGYADTQYF. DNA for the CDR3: TGCGCCAGCAGCCAAGATCGAGGGGGGGGGCGGGGTTACGCAGATACGCAGTATTTT.

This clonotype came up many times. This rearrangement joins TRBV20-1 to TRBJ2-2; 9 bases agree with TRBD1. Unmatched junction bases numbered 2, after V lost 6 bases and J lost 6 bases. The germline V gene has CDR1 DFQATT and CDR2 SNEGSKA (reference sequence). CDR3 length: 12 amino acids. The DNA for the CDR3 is TGCAGTGCCAGACAGGGGGCCGGGGAGCTGTTTTTT. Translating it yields CSARQGAGELFF.

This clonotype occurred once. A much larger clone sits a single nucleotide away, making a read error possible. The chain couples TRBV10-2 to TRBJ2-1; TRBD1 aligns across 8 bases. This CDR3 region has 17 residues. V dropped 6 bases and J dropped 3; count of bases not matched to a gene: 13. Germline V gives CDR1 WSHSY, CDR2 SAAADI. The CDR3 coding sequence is TGCGCCAGCAGCGAGGCCATTCAGGGGGCGAGCTACAATGAGCAGTTCTTC. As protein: CASSEAIQGASYNEQFF.

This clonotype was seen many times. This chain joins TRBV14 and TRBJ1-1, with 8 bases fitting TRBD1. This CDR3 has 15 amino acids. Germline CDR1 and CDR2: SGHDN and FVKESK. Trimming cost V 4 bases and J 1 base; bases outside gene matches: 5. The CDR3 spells CASSPRTGWNTEAFF. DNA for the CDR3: TGTGCCAGCAGCCCCAGGACAGGGTGGAACACTGAAGCTTTCTTT.

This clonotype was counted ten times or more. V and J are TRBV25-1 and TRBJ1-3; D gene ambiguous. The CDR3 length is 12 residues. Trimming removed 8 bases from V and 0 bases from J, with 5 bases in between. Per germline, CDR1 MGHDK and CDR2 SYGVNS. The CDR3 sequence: CASQNSGNTIYF. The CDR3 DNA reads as TGTGCCAGCCAAAACTCTGGAAACACCATATATTTT.

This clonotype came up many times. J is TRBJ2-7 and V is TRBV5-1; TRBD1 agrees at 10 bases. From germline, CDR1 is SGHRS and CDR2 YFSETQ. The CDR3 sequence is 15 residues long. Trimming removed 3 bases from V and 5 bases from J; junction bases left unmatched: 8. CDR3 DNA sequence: TGCGCCAGCAGCTGGGGGACCGGGACAGGGGACGAGCAGTACTTC. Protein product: CASSWGTGTGDEQYF.

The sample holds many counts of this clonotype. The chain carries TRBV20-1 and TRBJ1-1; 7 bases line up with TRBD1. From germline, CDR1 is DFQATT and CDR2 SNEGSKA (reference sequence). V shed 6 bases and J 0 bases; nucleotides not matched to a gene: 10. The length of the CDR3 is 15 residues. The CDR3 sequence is CSATRGDRMNTEAFF. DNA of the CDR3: TGCAGTGCCACAAGAGGGGACAGAATGAACACTGAAGCTTTCTTT.

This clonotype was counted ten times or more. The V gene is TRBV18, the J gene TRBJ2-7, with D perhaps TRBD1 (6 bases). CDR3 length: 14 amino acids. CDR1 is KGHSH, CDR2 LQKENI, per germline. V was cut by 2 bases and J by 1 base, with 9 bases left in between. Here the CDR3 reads CASSPTGISYEQYF. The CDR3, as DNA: TGTGCCAGCTCACCAACAGGGATATCCTACGAGCAGTACTTC.

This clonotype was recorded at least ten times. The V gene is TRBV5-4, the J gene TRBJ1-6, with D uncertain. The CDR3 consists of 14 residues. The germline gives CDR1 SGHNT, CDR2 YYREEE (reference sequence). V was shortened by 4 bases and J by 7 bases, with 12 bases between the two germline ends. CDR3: CASSPRPANSPLHF. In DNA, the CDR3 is TGTGCCAGCAGCCCCAGGCCGGCGAATTCACCCCTCCACTTT.

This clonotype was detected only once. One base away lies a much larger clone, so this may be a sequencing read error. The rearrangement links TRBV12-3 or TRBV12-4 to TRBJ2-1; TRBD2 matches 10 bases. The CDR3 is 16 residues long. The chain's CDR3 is CASSLVPSGGSNEQSF. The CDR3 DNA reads TGTGCCAGCAGTTTAGTGCCTAGCGGGGGTTCAAATGAGCAGTCCTTC.

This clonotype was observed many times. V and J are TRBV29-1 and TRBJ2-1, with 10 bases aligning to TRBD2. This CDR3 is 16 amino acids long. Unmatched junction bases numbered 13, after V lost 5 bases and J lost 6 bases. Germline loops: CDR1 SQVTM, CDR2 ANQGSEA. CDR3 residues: CSVPSSGGSITNEQFF. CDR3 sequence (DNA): TGCAGCGTTCCTTCTAGCGGGGGTTCCATAACCAATGAGCAGTTCTTC.